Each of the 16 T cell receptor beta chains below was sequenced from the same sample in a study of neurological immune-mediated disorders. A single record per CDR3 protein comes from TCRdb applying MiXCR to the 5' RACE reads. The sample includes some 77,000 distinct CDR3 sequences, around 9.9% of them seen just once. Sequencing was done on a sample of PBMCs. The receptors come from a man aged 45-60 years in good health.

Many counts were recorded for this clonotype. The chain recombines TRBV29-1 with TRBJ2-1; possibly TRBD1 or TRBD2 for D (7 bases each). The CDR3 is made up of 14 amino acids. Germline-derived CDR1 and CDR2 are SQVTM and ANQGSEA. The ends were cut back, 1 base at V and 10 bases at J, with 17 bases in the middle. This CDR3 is CSVEVPAGQSEQFF. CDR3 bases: TGCAGCGTTGAAGTTCCAGCGGGACAGTCGGAGCAGTTCTTC.

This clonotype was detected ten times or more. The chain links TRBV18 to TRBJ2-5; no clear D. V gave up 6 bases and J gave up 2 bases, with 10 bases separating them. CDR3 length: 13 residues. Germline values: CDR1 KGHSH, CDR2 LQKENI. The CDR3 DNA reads TGTGCCAGCTCGGAGAGCCAACAAGAGACCCAGTACTTC. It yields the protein CASSESQQETQYF. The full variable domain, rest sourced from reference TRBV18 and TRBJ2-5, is NAGVMQNPRHLVRRRGQEARLRCSPMKGHSHVYWYRQLPEEGLKFMVYLQKENIIDESGMPKERFSAEFPKEGPSILRIQQVVRGDSAAYFCASSESQQETQYFGPGTRLLVL.

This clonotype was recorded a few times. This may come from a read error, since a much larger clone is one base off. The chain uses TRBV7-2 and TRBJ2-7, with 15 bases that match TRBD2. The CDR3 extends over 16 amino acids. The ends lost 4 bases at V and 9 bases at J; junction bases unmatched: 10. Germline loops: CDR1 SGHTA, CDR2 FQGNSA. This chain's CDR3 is CASSSSVGLAGGGQYF. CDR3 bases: TGTGCCAGCAGCTCGTCCGTGGGACTAGCGGGAGGTGGGCAGTACTTC.

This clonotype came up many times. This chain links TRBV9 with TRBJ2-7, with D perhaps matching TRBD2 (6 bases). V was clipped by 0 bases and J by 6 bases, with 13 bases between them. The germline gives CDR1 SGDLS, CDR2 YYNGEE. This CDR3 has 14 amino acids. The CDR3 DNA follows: TGTGCCAGCAGCGTAGCTTCCCTGGGAGGCGAGCAGTACTTC. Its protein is CASSVASLGGEQYF.

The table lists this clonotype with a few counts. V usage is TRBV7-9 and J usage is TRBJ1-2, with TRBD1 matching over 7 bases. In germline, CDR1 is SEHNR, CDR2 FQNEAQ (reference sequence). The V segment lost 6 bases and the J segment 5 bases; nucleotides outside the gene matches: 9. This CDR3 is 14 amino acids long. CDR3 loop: CASSQGGSEYGYTF. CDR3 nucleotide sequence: TGTGCCAGCAGTCAGGGGGGATCGGAGTATGGCTACACCTTC.

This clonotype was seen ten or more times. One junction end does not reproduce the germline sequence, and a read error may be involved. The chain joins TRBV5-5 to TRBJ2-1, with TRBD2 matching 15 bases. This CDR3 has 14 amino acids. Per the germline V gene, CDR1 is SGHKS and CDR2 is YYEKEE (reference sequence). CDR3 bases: TGTGCCAGCAGCCCCCGGACTAGCGGGGGGGCCATGCTCTTC. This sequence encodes CASSPRTSGGAMLF. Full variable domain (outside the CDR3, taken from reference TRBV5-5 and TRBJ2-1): DAGVTQSPTHLIKTRGQQVTLRCSPISGHKSVSWYQQVLGQGPQFIFQYYEKEERGRGNFPDRFSARQFPNYSSELNVNALLLGDSALYLCASSPRTSGGAMLFGPGTRLTVL.

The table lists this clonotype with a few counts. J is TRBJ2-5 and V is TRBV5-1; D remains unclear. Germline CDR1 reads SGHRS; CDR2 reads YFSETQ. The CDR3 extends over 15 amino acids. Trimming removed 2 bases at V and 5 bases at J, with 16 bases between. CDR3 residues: CASSFSTTLSETQYF. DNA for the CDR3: TGCGCCAGCAGCTTCTCTACAACACTGTCGGAGACCCAGTACTTC.

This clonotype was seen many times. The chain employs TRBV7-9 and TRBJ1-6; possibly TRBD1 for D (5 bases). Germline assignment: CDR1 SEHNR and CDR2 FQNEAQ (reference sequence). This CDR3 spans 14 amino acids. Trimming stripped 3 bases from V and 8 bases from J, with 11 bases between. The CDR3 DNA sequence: TGTGCCAGCAGCTTTTCACAGGAGCATTCACCCCTCCACTTT. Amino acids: CASSFSQEHSPLHF.

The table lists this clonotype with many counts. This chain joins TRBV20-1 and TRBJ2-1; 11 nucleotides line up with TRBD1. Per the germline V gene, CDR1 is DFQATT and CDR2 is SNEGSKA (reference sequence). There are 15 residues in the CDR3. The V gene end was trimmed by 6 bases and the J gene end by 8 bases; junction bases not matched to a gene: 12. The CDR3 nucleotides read TGCAGTGCACAAGCGACGGACAGGGGGCGGCATGAGCAGTTCTTC. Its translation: CSAQATDRGRHEQFF.

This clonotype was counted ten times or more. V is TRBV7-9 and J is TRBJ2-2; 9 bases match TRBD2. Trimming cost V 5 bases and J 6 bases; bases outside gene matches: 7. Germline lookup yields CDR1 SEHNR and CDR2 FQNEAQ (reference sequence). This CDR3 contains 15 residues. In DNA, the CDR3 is TGTGCCAGCAGCCTGAGCGGGAGGTTACCCGGGGAGCTGTTTTTT. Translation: CASSLSGRLPGELFF. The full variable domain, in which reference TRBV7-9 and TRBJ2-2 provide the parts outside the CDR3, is DTGVSQNPRHKITKRGQNVTFRCDPISEHNRLYWYRQTLGQGPEFLTYFQNEAQLEKSRLLSDRFSAERPKGSFSTLEIQRTEQGDSAMYLCASSLSGRLPGELFFGEGSRLTVL.

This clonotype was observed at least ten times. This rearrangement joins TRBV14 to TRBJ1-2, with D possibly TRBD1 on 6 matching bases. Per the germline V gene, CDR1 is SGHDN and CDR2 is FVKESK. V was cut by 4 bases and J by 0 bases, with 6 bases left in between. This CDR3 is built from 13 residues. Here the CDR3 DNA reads TGTGCCAGCAGCCGGGGGCCTAACTATGGCTACACCTTC. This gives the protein CASSRGPNYGYTF.

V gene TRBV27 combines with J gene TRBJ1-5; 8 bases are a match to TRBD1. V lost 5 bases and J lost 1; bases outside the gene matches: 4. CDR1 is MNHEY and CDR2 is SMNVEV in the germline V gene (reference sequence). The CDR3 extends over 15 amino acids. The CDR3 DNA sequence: TGTGCCAGCAGTCCAGGGGGCGGAAGCAATCAGCCCCAGCATTTT. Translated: CASSPGGGSNQPQHF.

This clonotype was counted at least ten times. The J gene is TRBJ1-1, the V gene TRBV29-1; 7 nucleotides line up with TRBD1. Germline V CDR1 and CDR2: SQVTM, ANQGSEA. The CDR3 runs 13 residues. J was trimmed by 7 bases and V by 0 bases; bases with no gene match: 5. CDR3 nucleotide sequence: TGCAGCGTTGAAGAGGACAGGCGAAATGAAGCTTTCTTT. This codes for CSVEEDRRNEAFF.

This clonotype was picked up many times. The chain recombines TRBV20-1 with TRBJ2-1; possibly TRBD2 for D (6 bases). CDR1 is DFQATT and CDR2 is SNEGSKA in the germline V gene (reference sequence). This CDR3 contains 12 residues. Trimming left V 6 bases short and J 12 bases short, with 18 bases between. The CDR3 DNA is TGCAGTGCGGGGGGACTGGCCCAAAGGCAGTTCTTC. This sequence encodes CSAGGLAQRQFF.

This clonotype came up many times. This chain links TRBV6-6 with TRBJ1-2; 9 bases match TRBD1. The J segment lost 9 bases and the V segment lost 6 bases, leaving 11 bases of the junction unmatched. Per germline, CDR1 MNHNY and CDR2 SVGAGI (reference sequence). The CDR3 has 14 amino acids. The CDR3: CASRTPGQGERYTF. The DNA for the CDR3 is TGTGCCAGCAGAACCCCGGGACAGGGAGAACGCTACACCTTC.

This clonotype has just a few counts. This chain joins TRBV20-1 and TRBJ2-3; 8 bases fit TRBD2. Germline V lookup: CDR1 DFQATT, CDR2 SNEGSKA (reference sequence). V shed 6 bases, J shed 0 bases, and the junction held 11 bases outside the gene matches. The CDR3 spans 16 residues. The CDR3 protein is CSAAPLLAESTDTQYF. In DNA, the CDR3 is TGCAGTGCGGCGCCGCTACTAGCGGAGAGCACAGATACGCAGTATTTT.